Detailed here is one T cell receptor (beta chain). The CDR3 covers 15 residues. Germline CDR1 KGHDR, CDR2 SFDVKD. V lost 4 bases, J lost 5 bases, and 16 bases lay in between. The sample belongs to a study of breast tumors, draining lymph nodes, adjacent tissues. TCRdb reprocessed the multiplex PCR reads with MiXCR, giving one entry per CDR3 protein. The sample shows fewer than 80,000 distinct CDR3 sequences, 43% of them seen only once. The source of this sequence is a female donor with breast cancer. Some clones in this sample may be carry-over from other donors' samples. Sequencing was done on a sample of breast tumor tissue. This rearrangement joins TRBV24-1 to TRBJ2-5, with D perhaps TRBD2 (7 bases). CDR3 nucleotide sequence: TGTGCCACCAGTGACTCCTTCCCGGGGGGCGAGACCCAGTACTTC. This translates into CATSDSFPGGETQYF.